These T cell receptor beta chains were read from a single sample in a study of blood T cell repertoires in COVID-19. Profiling relied on immunoSEQ multiplex PCR, and the TCRdb table lists in-frame clones only, not all of them. The table includes about 190,000 clones, roughly 84% detected once. Sequencing was performed on PBMCs or T cells enriched from blood (not recorded which). These receptor sequences come from a woman aged 25 to 39 who had been exposed to COVID-19. The conserved cysteine and the conserved F or W are not part of the CDR3 here. Each record gives: V gene, clone size, J gene, CDR3 protein. The listing skips clone size in some rows; elsewhere it reads once, few, many or a size class.

>TRBV5-1|NA|TRBJ2-7
ASSLGQGHDEQY
>TRBV7-9|NA|TRBJ1-1
ASSTGTALEAF
>TRBV6-5|NA|TRBJ2-3
ASSYAGGTDTQY
>TRBV27|NA|TRBJ1-1
ASSRGQGGTEAF
>TRBV4-2|NA|TRBJ2-2
ASSLDRVMTGELF
>TRBV6-5|NA|TRBJ1-1
ASSYVGGTTEAF
>TRBV5-6|NA|TRBJ1-3
ASSSGHLLGNTIY
>TRBV10-3|NA|TRBJ1-4
AITYSLNEKLF
>TRBV15|NA|TRBJ2-7
ATSTGISYEQY
>TRBV3-1/TRBV3-2|NA|TRBJ1-2
ASSRDRGRYGYT
>TRBV19|NA|TRBJ1-6
ASSSIESPLH
>TRBV28|NA|TRBJ1-2
ASRAGRQAYGYT
>TRBV4-1|NA|TRBJ2-3
ASSQEMASGETDTQY
>TRBV11-2|once|TRBJ1-6
ASSPSSNSPLH